Listed below are T cell receptor beta chains from one sample, sequenced in a study of T-cell reconstitution after alpha-beta-depleted transplantation in children. TCRdb recomputed calls from the PCR reads with MiXCR, one row per CDR3 protein. The table lists hundreds of thousands of distinct CDR3 sequences, around 14% of them singletons. This specimen was PBMCs, taken before TCRalphabeta/CD19-depleted stem cell transplant. Every receptor here comes from a girl under 10 years old with congenital amegakaryocytic thrombocytopenia, due to receive a stem cell transplant. Both conserved end residues are part of each CDR3. A D gene is named only where the DNA matches it firmly. Where a row states a size, it is once, few, many or the class of an expanded clone; other rows omit it.

size	J	D	V	DNA	CDR3
many	TRBJ2-7	NA	TRBV7-2	TGTGCCAGCAGCCTAGCTGGACATTCAAACTACGAGCAGTACTTC	CASSLAGHSNYEQYF
few	TRBJ2-5	NA	TRBV5-1	TGCGCCAGCAGCTTGTGGGGGGGGCCTCGAGAGACCCAGTACTTC	CASSLWGGPRETQYF
NA	TRBJ2-5	NA	TRBV21-1	TGTGCCAGTATTAACCCACACCCCAGGACAGCCCCCGGAGGGACCCAGTACTTC	CASINPHPRTAPGGTQYF
few	TRBJ2-6	NA	TRBV27	TGTGCCAGCAGTTTATTCGGGCAAGACTCTGGGGCCAACGTCCTGACTTTC	CASSLFGQDSGANVLTF
many	TRBJ2-2	NA	TRBV4-2	TGTGCCAGCGGTACAGTCGGGGAGCTGTTTTTT	CASGTVGELFF
many	TRBJ2-7	NA	TRBV21-1	TGTGCCAGCGGTCGGGGAGGGCCGTTGTTCGAGCAGTACTTC	CASGRGGPLFEQYF
few	TRBJ2-1	TRBD2	TRBV5-1	TGCGCCAGCAGCTTGGGGGCGGGAGGGCTCGGATACAATGAGCAGTTCTTC	CASSLGAGGLGYNEQFF
many	TRBJ2-1	TRBD2	TRBV6-1	TGTGCCAGCACCCAGAAACTAGCGGGGAACAATGAGCAGTTCTTC	CASTQKLAGNNEQFF
many	TRBJ1-1	NA	TRBV5-1	TGCGCCAGCAGCTTCAGTCCGAACTCTATGAACACTGAAGCTTTCTTT	CASSFSPNSMNTEAFF
NA	TRBJ2-1	NA	TRBV20-1	TGCAGTGCTAGAGCTGGGGGGGCCTACGATGAGCAGTTCTTC	CSARAGGAYDEQFF
many	TRBJ2-1	NA	TRBV6-5	TGTGCCAGCAGTTACTCGAGTGCGATGACCGTCCATGAGCAGTTCTTC	CASSYSSAMTVHEQFF
many	TRBJ2-7	TRBD2	TRBV20-1	TGCAGTGCTAGCCCGACAACGGGACTAGCAGTCTACGAGCAGTACTTC	CSASPTTGLAVYEQYF
many	TRBJ1-4	TRBD1	TRBV20-1	TGCAGTGCTAGTGCAAGCTGGGACAGACAAAGAGGAAAACTGTTTTTT	CSASASWDRQRGKLFF
many	TRBJ2-1	TRBD1	TRBV7-2	TGTGCCAGCAGCTCCGGACAGGGGGTATCCTACAATGAGCAGTTCTTC	CASSSGQGVSYNEQFF
few	TRBJ2-1	NA	TRBV21-1	TGTGCCAGCATGTCCGGGATAGATAACAATGAGCAGTTCTTC	CASMSGIDNNEQFF
many	TRBJ2-7	NA	TRBV6-5	TGTGCCAGCAGTTATTTGGGCTACAGAAACTACGAGCAGTACTTC	CASSYLGYRNYEQYF
NA	TRBJ2-1	NA	TRBV11-2	TGTGCCAGCAGCTTAGAACGTGAGACCATCGGTAGCGAGCAGTTCTTC	CASSLERETIGSEQFF
NA	TRBJ1-2	NA	TRBV3-1	TGTGCCAGCAGCCAATTGGAATGGGGGCGAAGCTATGGCTACACCTTC	CASSQLEWGRSYGYTF
many	TRBJ2-1	NA	TRBV29-1	TGCAGCTGGGGCTCTTACAATGAGCAGTTCTTC	CSWGSYNEQFF
NA	TRBJ2-1	NA	TRBV5-1	TGCGCCAGCAGCTTGGCCGTAGGGACGGAGGCCTATGAGCAGTTCTTC	CASSLAVGTEAYEQFF
many	TRBJ2-1	TRBD1	TRBV5-1	TGCGCCAGCAGCCCTGGACAGGGTTCGTACAATGAGCAGTTCTTC	CASSPGQGSYNEQFF
many	TRBJ2-1	NA	TRBV4-1	TGCGCCAGCAGCCAAGAAGATATTGGGGAAAGAAGCTCCTACAATGAGCAGTTCTTC	CASSQEDIGERSSYNEQFF
many	TRBJ2-1	TRBD2	TRBV20-1	TGCAGTGCTAGAGCGGCGGGAGCGTGGAATGAGCAGTTCTTC	CSARAAGAWNEQFF
many	TRBJ1-1	TRBD1	TRBV29-1	TGCAGCGTTGAAGTCCCCCAGGGGGCAATGAACACTGAAGCTTTCTTT	CSVEVPQGAMNTEAFF
NA	TRBJ2-7	NA	TRBV2	TGTGCCAGCAGCCCGTTGTGGTGGAAGTACTTC	CASSPLWWKYF
few	TRBJ2-5	NA	TRBV12-3/TRBV12-4	TGTGCCAGCAGTTTAAGGGGGGGTGGAGAGACCCAGTACTTC	CASSLRGGGETQYF
NA	TRBJ2-3	NA	TRBV19	TGTGCCAGCCGCACCACAGGGATGGGAGATACGCAGTATTTT	CASRTTGMGDTQYF